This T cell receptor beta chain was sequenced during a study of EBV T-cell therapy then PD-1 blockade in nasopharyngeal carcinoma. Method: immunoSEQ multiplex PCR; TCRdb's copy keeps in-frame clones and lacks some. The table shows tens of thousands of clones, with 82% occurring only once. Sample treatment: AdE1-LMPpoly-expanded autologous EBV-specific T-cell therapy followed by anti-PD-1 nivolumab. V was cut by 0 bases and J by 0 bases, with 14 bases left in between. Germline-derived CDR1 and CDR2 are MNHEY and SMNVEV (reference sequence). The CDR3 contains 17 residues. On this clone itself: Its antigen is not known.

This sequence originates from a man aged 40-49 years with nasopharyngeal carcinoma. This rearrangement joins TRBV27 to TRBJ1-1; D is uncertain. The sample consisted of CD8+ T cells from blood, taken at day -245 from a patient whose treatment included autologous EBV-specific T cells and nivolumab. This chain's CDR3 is CASSLSPGRVMNTEAFF. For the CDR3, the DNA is TGTGCCAGCAGTTTATCCCCGGGGAGAGTAATGAACACTGAAGCTTTCTTT.